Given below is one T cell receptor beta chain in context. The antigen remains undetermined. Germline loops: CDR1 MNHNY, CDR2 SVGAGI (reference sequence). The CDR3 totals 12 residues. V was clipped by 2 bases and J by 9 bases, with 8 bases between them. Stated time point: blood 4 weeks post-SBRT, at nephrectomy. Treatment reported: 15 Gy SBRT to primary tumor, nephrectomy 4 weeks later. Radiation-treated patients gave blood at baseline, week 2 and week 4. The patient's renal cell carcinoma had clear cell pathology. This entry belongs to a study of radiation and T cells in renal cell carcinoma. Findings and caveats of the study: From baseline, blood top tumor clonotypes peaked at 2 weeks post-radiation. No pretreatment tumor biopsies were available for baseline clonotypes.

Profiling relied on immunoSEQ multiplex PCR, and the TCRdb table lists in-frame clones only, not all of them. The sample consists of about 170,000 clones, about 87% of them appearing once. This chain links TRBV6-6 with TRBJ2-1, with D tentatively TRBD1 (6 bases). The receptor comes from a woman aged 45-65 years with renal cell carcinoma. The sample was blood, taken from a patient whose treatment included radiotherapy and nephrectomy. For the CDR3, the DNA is TGTGCCAGCAGTTACGGGACAATTGAGCAGTTCTTC. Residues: CASSYGTIEQFF.